This is a list of T cell receptor beta chains from one sample in a study of radiotherapy plus CTLA-4 blockade in lung cancer. Produced via immunoSEQ multiplex PCR; TCRdb's table is partial and in-frame only. The sample carries about 110,000 clones, about 84% recorded once. The sequences come from peripheral blood, collected from a patient treated with radiotherapy plus ipilimumab. The receptors shown here come from a human donor with non-small cell lung cancer that progressed on radiotherapy plus ipilimumab. Some clones in this sample may be carry-over from other donors' samples. Each CDR3 is given with its conserved first and last residue. Fields, in order: J gene, D gene, clone size, V gene, CDR3 protein, CDR3 DNA. D genes are given only for firm matches. The size entry is marked missing in some rows and otherwise reads once, few, many or a size class.

TRBJ1-5,TRBD1,once,TRBV6-6,CASSYSDRYWPQHF,TGTGCCAGCAGTTACTCGGACAGGTATTGGCCCCAGCATTTT
TRBJ1-3,-,few,TRBV7-8,CASSPGHISGNTIYF,TGTGCCAGCAGCCCGGGACACATCTCTGGAAACACCATATATTTT
TRBJ2-7,-,-,TRBV20-1,CSARPIHEQYF,TGCAGTGCTAGACCCATCCACGAGCAGTACTTC
TRBJ2-2,-,-,TRBV9,CASSVAGLPTGELFF,TGTGCCAGCAGCGTAGCTGGACTGCCCACCGGGGAGCTGTTTTTT
TRBJ2-3,TRBD1,-,TRBV18,CASSQGDSIKYF,TGTGCCAGCTCACAGGGGGACAGTATCAAGTATTTT
TRBJ1-1,TRBD1,-,TRBV5-4,CASSINRGDTEAFF,TGTGCCAGCAGCATAAACAGGGGGGACACTGAAGCTTTCTTT
TRBJ2-1,-,-,TRBV19,CASRDTNYNEQFF,TGTGCCAGCCGGGACACTAACTACAATGAGCAGTTCTTC
TRBJ2-3,-,-,TRBV5-1,CASSFLRVTDTQYF,TGCGCCAGCAGCTTCCTCCGGGTCACAGATACGCAGTATTTT
TRBJ2-7,-,-,TRBV10-3,CAISRDLFSEQYF,TGTGCCATCAGCCGGGACCTCTTTTCCGAGCAGTACTTC
TRBJ2-2,-,once,TRBV7-9,CASSRQEMAGELFF,TGTGCCAGCAGCCGACAGGAGATGGCCGGGGAGCTGTTTTTT
TRBJ1-3,-,-,TRBV18,CASSPQEHSGNTIYF,TGTGCCAGCTCACCACAGGAGCACTCTGGAAACACCATATATTTT
TRBJ1-1,-,-,TRBV18,CASSPEGIEAFF,TGTGCCAGCTCACCAGAGGGAATTGAAGCTTTCTTT
TRBJ1-4,-,once,TRBV7-9,CASSMRSRRSNEKLFF,TGTGCCAGCAGCATGAGGTCCAGGCGTTCTAATGAAAAACTGTTTTTT
TRBJ2-1,TRBD2,-,TRBV7-2,CASSFGLAGFQFF,TGTGCCAGCAGCTTCGGACTAGCGGGATTTCAGTTCTTC
TRBJ1-1,TRBD1,-,TRBV6-5,CASILTGGYTEAFF,TGTGCCAGCATTTTGACAGGGGGCTACACTGAAGCTTTCTTT
TRBJ2-1,TRBD2,few,TRBV27,CASSLPSGRADNEQFF,TGTGCCAGCAGTTTACCTAGCGGGAGGGCCGATAATGAGCAGTTCTTC
TRBJ2-2,TRBD1,-,TRBV29-1,CSILRGRTGELFF,TGCAGCATTTTAAGGGGGCGCACCGGGGAGCTGTTTTTT
TRBJ1-5,-,-,TRBV6-1,CASSEERDQPQHF,TGTGCCAGCAGTGAAGAGAGAGATCAGCCCCAGCATTTT
TRBJ2-1,-,-,TRBV29-1,CSVRPPLGGEQFF,TGCAGCGTCAGACCTCCACTAGGAGGGGAGCAGTTCTTC
TRBJ1-1,-,-,TRBV9,CASSVGSVTEAFF,TGTGCCAGCAGCGTAGGGTCTGTCACTGAAGCTTTCTTT
TRBJ2-2,TRBD1,-,TRBV5-1,CASSLPGQGITGELFF,TGCGCCAGCAGCTTGCCCGGACAGGGGATAACCGGGGAGCTGTTTTTT
TRBJ2-7,-,-,TRBV7-2,CASSPPGRTPHEQYF,TGTGCCAGCAGCCCTCCGGGACGGACCCCTCACGAGCAGTACTTC
TRBJ2-1,-,-,TRBV7-9,CASSLAVGRYNEQFF,TGTGCCAGCAGCTTAGCGGTGGGCAGGTACAATGAGCAGTTCTTC
TRBJ1-2,-,-,TRBV7-3,CASSPGRNYGYTF,TGTGCCAGCAGCCCCGGAAGGAACTATGGCTACACCTTC
TRBJ1-4,TRBD1,-,TRBV7-9,CASSLGQGGTEKLFF,TGTGCCAGCAGCCTCGGACAGGGGGGGACTGAAAAACTGTTTTTT
TRBJ1-2,TRBD1,-,TRBV9,CASSGQGLSVYGYTF,TGTGCCAGCAGCGGACAGGGTTTATCTGTGTATGGCTACACCTTC
TRBJ2-1,TRBD2,-,TRBV19,CASSGLAGDSYNEQFF,TGTGCCAGTAGTGGACTAGCGGGGGACTCCTACAATGAGCAGTTCTTC
TRBJ1-1,-,-,TRBV4-2,CASSQDLGYVAFF,TGTGCCAGCAGCCAAGATCTGGGGTACGTAGCTTTCTTT
TRBJ1-1,TRBD1,-,TRBV27,CASSWTGANTEAFF,TGTGCCAGCAGTTGGACAGGAGCTAACACTGAAGCTTTCTTT
TRBJ1-6,-,-,TRBV7-9,CASSRGGGVTYNSPLHF,TGTGCCAGCAGCCGAGGTGGAGGGGTCACCTATAATTCACCCCTCCACTTT